This entry features one T cell receptor (beta chain) sequence. This CDR3 is also generated by other DNA sequences in the sample. Trimming left V 0 bases short and J 7 bases short, with 7 bases between. Germline-derived CDR1 and CDR2 are MNHNS and SASEGT. This CDR3 is built from 13 residues. The data are from a study of shared clonotypes between healthy human individuals. Free of recent acute infections or vaccinations, the donors were healthy HIV-negative adults. The data were produced by immunoSEQ multiplex PCR, yet TCRdb's version contains in-frame clones alone and is incomplete. Of over 850,000 clones detected, about 84% appear once; the ten largest clones hold under 0.65%.

This sequence originates from a man younger than 35 in good health. Some clones in this sample may be carry-over from other donors' samples. The sample consisted of memory CD4+ T cells from PBMCs. Noted subset: CD45RA-negative fraction. The V call is TRBV6-1, the J call TRBJ1-5; D possibly corresponds to TRBD1 (5 bases). CDR3: CASSEAWGQPQHF. CDR3 DNA sequence: TGTGCCAGCAGTGAAGCTTGGGGGCAGCCCCAGCATTTT.